Below are 30 T cell receptor beta chains sequenced from a single sample in a study of blood T cell repertoires in COVID-19 (dated by TCRdb to 2018 to 2021). Library generation was performed with the immunoSEQ multiplex PCR assay. The table comes from immuneACCESS by way of TCRdb, which keeps in-frame sequences with V and J called. Part of the clones is missing from these tables; in studies checked, under half for an unresolved V gene and the rest for unknown reasons. In all, the sample holds some 220,000 clones, and around 84% of those were seen once. The ten most abundant clones make up roughly 13% of the sample. Sequenced input: peripheral blood. These receptors were collected from a human donor in a cohort sampled during active COVID-19.

The chain employs TRBV12-3 or TRBV12-4 and TRBJ1-2; the match to TRBD1 covers 7 bases. Germline trimming cut 6 bases from V and 8 bases from J; bases unmatched to any gene: 9. This CDR3 region has 13 residues. The CDR3 sequence is CASSLGQSMGYTF. CDR3 DNA: TGTGCCAGCAGCCTGGGACAGTCGATGGGCTACACCTTC.

The V gene is TRBV18, the J gene TRBJ1-3; 7 bases map to TRBD1. After removal of 8 bases from V and 0 bases from J, the junction contained 7 bases not matched to a gene. Germline V gene data show CDR1 as KGHSH and CDR2 as LQKENI. The CDR3 consists of 15 residues. CDR3 amino acids: CASTSDRASGNTIYF. As DNA, the CDR3 is TGTGCCAGCACGAGTGACAGGGCCTCTGGAAACACCATATATTTT.

This clone was detected once. J is TRBJ1-3 and V is TRBV4-3; 8 nucleotides match TRBD1. The CDR3 contains 17 residues. With 0 bases clipped from V and 0 bases from J, the junction kept 4 bases outside the gene matches. Germline V CDR1 and CDR2: LGHNA, YSLEER. The CDR3, as DNA: TGCGCCAGCAGCCAAGAGCAGGGGGCCTTCTCTGGAAACACCATATATTTT. Amino acid sequence: CASSQEQGAFSGNTIYF.

The chain combines TRBV6-5 with TRBJ1-5; D ambiguous. V shed 6 bases and J shed 6 bases, with 18 bases lying between them. Germline loops: CDR1 MNHEY, CDR2 SVGAGI. This CDR3 region has 15 residues. CDR3 nucleotides: TGTGCCAGCAGAGCGGGGTCCGAGGGCGGTCAGCCCCAGCATTTT. Translation gives CASRAGSEGGQPQHF.

This sequence joins TRBV4-3 and TRBJ2-6; the D is unclear. CDR1 and CDR2 from the germline V gene are LGHNA and YSLEER. The V and J ends lost 4 bases and 5 bases respectively, with 9 bases between them. The CDR3 is made up of 14 amino acids. The CDR3 DNA sequence: TGCGCCAGCAGCCTAGATAGTCGGGCCAACGTCCTGACTTTC. This encodes CASSLDSRANVLTF.

This chain joins TRBV7-2 and TRBJ1-2; D unresolved. From germline, CDR1 is SGHTA and CDR2 FQGNSA. Deletions cut 0 bases from V and 1 base from J, with 6 bases between. The CDR3 totals 14 residues. The CDR3 sequence: CASSLADINYGYTF. The CDR3 DNA reads as TGTGCCAGCAGCTTAGCAGACATTAACTATGGCTACACCTTC.

This clone came up a few times. J is TRBJ1-1 and V is TRBV19, with 7 bases aligning to TRBD1. The CDR3 has 13 amino acids. The V gene's germline CDR1 is LNHDA and CDR2 SQIVND (reference sequence). V dropped 5 bases and J dropped 11; count of bases not matched to a gene: 11. Here the CDR3 reads CASSRNLDRDAFF. In nucleotides, the CDR3 is TGTGCCAGTAGTCGAAACCTCGACAGGGACGCTTTCTTT. The entire variable domain, with the rest obtained from reference TRBV19 and TRBJ1-1, is as follows: DGGITQSPKYLFRKEGQNVTLSCEQNLNHDAMYWYRQDPGQGLRLIYYSQIVNDFQKGDIAEGYSVSREKKESFPLTVTSAQKNPTAFYLCASSRNLDRDAFFGQGTRLTVV.

This clone was found a few times. The gene calls are TRBV3-1 (or the pseudogene TRBV3-2) and TRBJ2-3, with D possibly matching TRBD1 (6 bases). The ends were cut back, 2 bases at V and 1 base at J, with 7 bases in the middle. Germline CDR1 and CDR2: LGHDT and YNNKEL (reference sequence). This CDR3 spans 14 amino acids. CDR3 nucleotides: TGTGCCAGCAGCCAAACAGGGCGCACAGATACGCAGTATTTT. Translation: CASSQTGRTDTQYF.

This chain uses TRBV5-1 with TRBJ1-6, with no clear D. The V and J ends lost 4 bases and 1 base respectively, with 3 bases between them. The germline V gene encodes CDR1 SGHRS and CDR2 YFSETQ. CDR3 length equals 13 residues. DNA for the CDR3: TGCGCCAGCAGCGTATCCTATAATTCACCCCTCCACTTT. This sequence encodes CASSVSYNSPLHF. Full variable domain (missing parts from reference TRBV5-1 and TRBJ1-6): KAGVTQTPRYLIKTRGQQVTLSCSPISGHRSVSWYQQTPGQGLQFLFEYFSETQRNKGNFPGRFSGRQFSNSRSEMNVSTLELGDSALYLCASSVSYNSPLHFGNGTRLTVT.

This chain links TRBV19 with TRBJ2-1, with 12 bases identical to TRBD2. The CDR3 spans 14 residues. J lost 9 bases, V lost 5 bases, and 5 bases had no gene match. Germline assignment: CDR1 LNHDA and CDR2 SQIVND (reference sequence). CDR3 bases: TGTGCCAGTAGTCCTAGCGGGAGGGCGTCTGAGCAGTTCTTC. Translated: CASSPSGRASEQFF.

The chain couples TRBV7-2 to TRBJ2-3, with D possibly matching TRBD1 (5 bases). Between the trimmed V and J ends, which lost 2 bases and 1 base, there was a span of 13 bases. The CDR3 loop spans 16 amino acids. Germline CDR1 SGHTA, CDR2 FQGNSA. The CDR3 DNA sequence: TGTGCCAGCAGCTTAATAGGCAGGGAAGGCACAGATACGCAGTATTTT. It codes for CASSLIGREGTDTQYF.

The rearrangement links TRBV3-1 (or the pseudogene TRBV3-2) to TRBJ1-3; tentative D call: TRBD1 (5 bases). From germline, CDR1 is LGHDT and CDR2 YNNKEL (reference sequence). CDR3 length equals 17 residues. Trimming left V 0 bases short and J 4 bases short, with 16 bases between. The CDR3 region has the DNA TGTGCCAGCAGCCAAGATGTGGAGGGACTAGGAGGAAACACCATATATTTT. Translated: CASSQDVEGLGGNTIYF.

The chain employs TRBV7-2 and TRBJ2-7, with a weak D call TRBD1 (6 bases). Trimming shortened V by 4 bases and J by 7 bases, and 14 bases separated the two germline ends. Germline V gene sequence: CDR1 SGHTA, CDR2 FQGNSA. This CDR3 contains 13 residues. The CDR3 DNA sequence: TGTGCCAGCAGCTCCCGGGCGAGGGGGGAGCAGTACTTC. Translation gives CASSSRARGEQYF.

This clone was detected only a few times. The chain recombines TRBV6-4 with TRBJ2-1, with D perhaps TRBD1 (6 bases). CDR1 and CDR2 (germline): MRHNA, SNTAGT. The CDR3 runs 12 residues. Trimming shortened V by 7 bases and J by 5 bases, and 9 bases separated the two germline ends. DNA of the CDR3: TGTGCCAGCAAGGGGGATAACAATGAGCAGTTCTTC. Translated: CASKGDNNEQFF.

V gene TRBV3-1 (or the pseudogene TRBV3-2) combines with J gene TRBJ2-7, with D unclear. The V and J ends lost 1 base and 8 bases respectively, with 12 bases between them. Germline V gene sequence: CDR1 LGHDT, CDR2 YNNKEL (reference sequence). The CDR3 runs to 13 residues. This CDR3 reads CASSQGTVPQQYF. CDR3 sequence (DNA): TGTGCCAGCAGCCAAGGAACAGTGCCACAGCAGTACTTC.

The chain uses TRBV9 and TRBJ1-3; D is unresolved. CDR1 SGDLS and CDR2 YYNGEE come from the germline V gene. V lost 4 bases and J 0 bases, leaving 11 bases between the germline ends. The CDR3 length is 15 residues. The CDR3 DNA follows: TGTGCCAGCAGCCTCAGAGGTTTCTCTGGAAACACCATATATTTT. Its protein is CASSLRGFSGNTIYF.

The CDR3: CASSLSRPRSGNTIYF. The CDR3 bases are TGTGCCAGCAGCTTAAGTCGGCCGAGGTCTGGAAACACCATATATTTT. The V gene is TRBV7-2, the J gene TRBJ1-3; D unclear. This CDR3 has 16 amino acids. Trimming took off 2 bases at V and 1 base at J, with 12 bases between the two ends. The V gene's germline CDR1 is SGHTA and CDR2 FQGNSA.

V is TRBV28 and J is TRBJ1-2; possibly TRBD1 for D (6 bases). The CDR3 runs to 17 residues. V was pared by 4 bases and J by 4 bases, with 22 bases between. Per the germline V gene, CDR1 is MDHEN and CDR2 is SYDVKM. The CDR3 sequence is CASSSRGGGTIPYGYTF. In nucleotides, the CDR3 is TGTGCCAGCAGTTCCCGGGGAGGGGGGACCATTCCCTATGGCTACACCTTC.

V gene TRBV6-2 or TRBV6-3 combines with J gene TRBJ1-1; the D gene is possibly TRBD1 (6 bases). The germline V and J ends were trimmed by 5 bases and 7 bases, with 14 bases remaining between them. From germline, CDR1 is MNHEY and CDR2 SVGEGT. CDR3 length: 13 amino acids. CDR3 bases: TGTGCCAGCAGTCGTACAGGGTACATTGAAGCTTTCTTT. Its translation: CASSRTGYIEAFF.

The rearrangement uses TRBV7-9 and TRBJ2-7; 8 positions agree with TRBD2. The CDR3 consists of 11 residues. Germline CDR1 SEHNR, CDR2 FQNEAQ (reference sequence). The J segment lost 12 bases and the V segment lost 4 bases, leaving 5 bases of the junction unmatched. In DNA form, the CDR3 reads TGTGCCAGCAGCTCAACGGGGGGGCTGTACTTC. This translates into CASSSTGGLYF.

The chain combines TRBV6-5 with TRBJ2-3; D perhaps matches TRBD1 (6 bases). This CDR3 is built from 15 residues. V shed 7 bases and J shed 2 bases, with 16 bases lying between them. CDR1 MNHEY and CDR2 SVGAGI come from the germline V gene. In DNA, the CDR3 is TGTGCCAGCAACGACCGGGACACTCTCACAGATACGCAGTATTTT. Its protein is CASNDRDTLTDTQYF.

In this sample, this clone turned up once. The chain couples TRBV7-3 to TRBJ2-5; 10 bases map to TRBD1. This CDR3 spans 16 amino acids. Per germline, CDR1 SGHTA and CDR2 FQGTGA. With V trimmed by 1 base and J by 5 bases, 7 bases remained unmatched. CDR3 DNA sequence: TGTGCCAGCAGCTTAAATGGGGGACAGGGGTGGGAGACCCAGTACTTC. Protein: CASSLNGGQGWETQYF.

CDR3 sequence: CASSWTGADDTEAFF. The CDR3 region has the DNA TGTGCCAGCAGCTGGACAGGGGCGGATGACACTGAAGCTTTCTTT. The V and J genes are TRBV5-5 and TRBJ1-1; TRBD1 aligns across 9 bases. Germline V gene lookup returns CDR1 SGHKS and CDR2 YYEKEE (reference sequence). The ends lost 3 bases at V and 3 bases at J; junction bases unmatched: 6. This CDR3 has 15 amino acids.

The chain has TRBV5-1 and TRBJ1-6; perhaps TRBD1 as D (6 bases). The CDR3 runs to 17 residues. V was trimmed by 0 bases and J by 10 bases, leaving 20 bases between them. The germline V gene encodes CDR1 SGHRS and CDR2 YFSETQ. CDR3 in amino acids: CASSLVGARDTGSPLHF. CDR3 coding DNA: TGCGCCAGCAGCTTGGTTGGGGCACGGGACACCGGGTCACCCCTCCACTTT.

The chain couples TRBV7-2 to TRBJ1-5; TRBD1 might be the D (5 bases). CDR1 and CDR2 from the germline V gene are SGHTA and FQGNSA. V lost 6 bases and J lost 1, with 10 bases in between. This CDR3 comprises 14 residues. The CDR3 nucleotides read TGTGCCAGCAGTAAAGGGGCCAGCAATCAGCCCCAGCATTTT. Its translation: CASSKGASNQPQHF. The variable domain in full, completed from reference TRBV7-2 and TRBJ1-5, reads GAGVSQSPSNKVTEKGKDVELRCDPISGHTALYWYRQSLGQGLEFLIYFQGNSAPDKSGLPSDRFSAERTGGSVSTLTIQRTQQEDSAVYLCASSKGASNQPQHFGDGTRLSIL.

The chain joins TRBV5-1 to TRBJ2-3; D call uncertain. Germline values: CDR1 SGHRS, CDR2 YFSETQ. The CDR3 extends over 14 amino acids. Trimming stripped 0 bases from V and 6 bases from J, with 11 bases between. CDR3 DNA: TGCGCCAGCAGCTTGGCCGCTCGGGTGGATACGCAGTATTTT. Its translation is CASSLAARVDTQYF.

The CDR3 sequence is CASSLSGFEQYF. The CDR3 DNA reads as TGTGCCAGCAGCTTATCAGGGTTCGAGCAGTACTTC. The genes are TRBV5-8 and TRBJ2-7, with D maybe TRBD1 (5 bases). Trimming shortened V by 2 bases and J by 6 bases, and 9 bases separated the two germline ends. This CDR3 region has 12 residues. From germline, CDR1 is SGHTS and CDR2 YDEGEE.

A single count supports this clone. The V gene is TRBV19, the J gene TRBJ1-4, with 8 positions matching TRBD1. The ends lost 6 bases at V and 8 bases at J; junction bases unmatched: 8. The V gene's germline CDR1 is LNHDA and CDR2 SQIVND (reference sequence). The CDR3 totals 14 residues. CDR3 amino acids: CASSRTGLGEKLFF. The CDR3 DNA is TGTGCCAGTAGCCGGACAGGGCTCGGGGAAAAACTGTTTTTT. The whole variable domain, filled in from reference TRBV19 and TRBJ1-4, reads DGGITQSPKYLFRKEGQNVTLSCEQNLNHDAMYWYRQDPGQGLRLIYYSQIVNDFQKGDIAEGYSVSREKKESFPLTVTSAQKNPTAFYLCASSRTGLGEKLFFGSGTQLSVL.

The chain has TRBV14 and TRBJ1-2; 8 nucleotides line up with TRBD1. The CDR3 spans 16 residues. V shed 3 bases, J shed 7 bases, and the junction held 13 bases outside the gene matches. Germline-derived CDR1 and CDR2 are SGHDN and FVKESK. The CDR3 DNA is TGTGCCAGCAGCCATGGGACAGGCCCTTCGGTGGGTGGCTACACCTTC. Amino acid sequence: CASSHGTGPSVGGYTF.

The DNA of the CDR3 is TGTGCCAGCAGAACGAGTGGGGCAAGGTATGGCTACACCTTC. This gives the protein CASRTSGARYGYTF. The chain has TRBV27 and TRBJ1-2; tentative D call: TRBD1 (5 bases). The V gene's germline CDR1 is MNHEY and CDR2 SMNVEV (reference sequence). The V end lost 6 bases, the J end lost 5 bases, and 16 bases lay between the germline ends. The CDR3 is 14 residues long.